The 2 T cell receptor beta chains in this list originate from one sample, sequenced in a study of early T cells in non-severe SARS-CoV-2 infection. TCRdb reanalysed the 5' RACE reads using MiXCR and keeps one entry per CDR3 protein. The table has 30,000 to 40,000 distinct CDR3 sequences, 7% to 7.5% seen once. This specimen was whole blood, taken at baseline. Receptor source: an adult who was a healthcare worker with PCR-confirmed SARS-CoV-2 infection or an uninfected control (not recorded which).

This clonotype was counted many times. The chain couples TRBV24-1 to TRBJ1-2; maybe TRBD1 (5 bases). Trimming removed 1 base at V and 8 bases at J, with 10 bases between. This CDR3 contains 13 residues. The germline gives CDR1 KGHDR, CDR2 SFDVKD. The CDR3 spells CATSDFGGRGYTF. The CDR3 DNA is TGTGCCACCAGTGATTTCGGGGGTAGGGGCTACACCTTC.

The chain combines TRBV5-1 with TRBJ2-5; D is uncertain. The CDR3 loop spans 14 amino acids. Trimming pared 5 bases from V and 2 bases from J, leaving 13 bases between. The germline V gene has CDR1 SGHRS and CDR2 YFSETQ. The CDR3 sequence is CASRLGRKQETQYF. DNA for the CDR3: TGCGCCAGCAGACTGGGCAGAAAACAAGAGACCCAGTACTTC.